These 30 T cell receptor beta chains came from one sample sequenced in a study of blood T cell repertoires in COVID-19. Sequencing used immunoSEQ multiplex PCR; TCRdb keeps in-frame clones, though not all of them. Of approximately 200,000 clones in the sample, less than 85% were seen once. The sequencing input was PBMCs or T cells enriched from blood (not recorded which). These receptors were obtained from a man between 35 and 55 years old who had recovered from COVID-19.

This clone was detected a few times. The V gene is TRBV11-2, the J gene TRBJ2-5; D may be TRBD1 (7 bases). The CDR3 extends over 14 amino acids. Germline lookup yields CDR1 SGHAT and CDR2 FQNNGV. V was shortened by 5 bases and J by 1 base, with 11 bases between the two germline ends. For the CDR3, the DNA is TGTGCCAGCAGCGGCGGGACAGCCCAAGAGACCCAGTACTTC. It yields the protein CASSGGTAQETQYF.

The chain is built from TRBV2 and TRBJ1-2; D is uncertain. V lost 7 bases, J lost 6 bases, and 18 bases lay in between. Looked up from germline, CDR1 is SNHLY and CDR2 is FYNNEI. This CDR3 is 14 amino acids long. CDR3 nucleotides: TGTGCCAGCAAGGAAGGATCTCGGAGTGATGGCTACACCTTC. Protein: CASKEGSRSDGYTF.

Of note for this clone: Other DNA sequences in this sample translate to the same CDR3. The rearrangement joins TRBV15 to TRBJ2-7; maybe TRBD1 (5 bases). Trimming shortened V by 0 bases and J by 3 bases, and 9 bases separated the two germline ends. The CDR3 runs to 14 residues. Per germline, CDR1 LNHNV and CDR2 YYDKDF (reference sequence). CDR3 bases: TGTGCCACCAGCAGAGACCAGGGCAGCTACGAGCAGTACTTC. Protein product: CATSRDQGSYEQYF.

In this sample, this clone turned up once. The chain couples TRBV6-6 to TRBJ2-7; the D gene is possibly TRBD2 (5 bases). Trimming pared 6 bases from V and 2 bases from J, leaving 17 bases between. The germline gives CDR1 MNHNY, CDR2 SVGAGI (reference sequence). The CDR3 is made up of 15 amino acids. CDR3 protein: CASSPPRGGTYEQYF. The CDR3 nucleotides are TGTGCCAGCAGCCCCCCCCGCGGAGGAACCTACGAGCAGTACTTC.

This clone was seen just once. DNA for the CDR3: TGTGCCAGCAGCCGGACAGGGACGAACACTGAAGCTTTCTTT. Translation: CASSRTGTNTEAFF. V gene TRBV3-1 (or the pseudogene TRBV3-2) combines with J gene TRBJ1-1, with 8 bases that match TRBD1. This CDR3 spans 14 amino acids. The V gene's germline CDR1 is LGHDT and CDR2 YNNKEL (reference sequence). V dropped 4 bases and J dropped 1; count of bases not matched to a gene: 2.

Notes on this clone: Its ends do not fully match the called genes, so a read error is possible. J is TRBJ2-3 and V is TRBV4-1, with TRBD2 matching over 15 bases. This CDR3 region has 16 residues. Germline lookup yields CDR1 MGHRA and CDR2 YSYEKL. As DNA, the CDR3 is TGCGCCAGCAGCCAGGGACTAGCGGGAGGCACAAATACGCAGTATTTT. Protein product: CASSQGLAGGTNTQYF.

The gene calls are TRBV10-3 and TRBJ2-3; a weak D match, TRBD1 (6 bases). Trimming left V 2 bases short and J 6 bases short, with 15 bases between. Germline lookup yields CDR1 ENHRY and CDR2 SYGVKD. There are 15 residues in the CDR3. The CDR3 DNA follows: TGTGCCATCAGTGAGACAGGGATCGCAGGGGATACGCAGTATTTT. It codes for CAISETGIAGDTQYF.

The V and J genes are TRBV10-3 and TRBJ2-1; D gene uncertain. Germline assignment: CDR1 ENHRY and CDR2 SYGVKD. This CDR3 has 13 amino acids. Between the trimmed V and J ends, which lost 2 bases and 5 bases, there was a span of 7 bases. The CDR3 sequence is CAISETPDNEQFF. Here the CDR3 DNA reads TGTGCCATCAGTGAGACTCCTGACAATGAGCAGTTCTTC.

Regarding this clone: Additional DNA sequences in this sample encode the identical CDR3. The chain uses TRBV11-2 and TRBJ1-1; D not resolved. The CDR3 runs to 11 residues. V was clipped by 5 bases and J by 4 bases, with 5 bases between them. Looked up from germline, CDR1 is SGHAT and CDR2 is FQNNGV. The chain's CDR3 is CASSLSTEAFF. CDR3 sequence (DNA): TGTGCCAGCAGCCTATCCACTGAAGCTTTCTTT.

In its sample, this clone was seen a few times. The chain uses TRBV10-3 and TRBJ2-7; D perhaps matches TRBD2 (6 bases). This CDR3 is 14 amino acids long. Trimming took off 2 bases at V and 2 bases at J, with 10 bases between the two ends. CDR1 is ENHRY and CDR2 is SYGVKD in the germline V gene. CDR3 residues: CAISETGVPYEQYF. The CDR3 region has the DNA TGTGCCATCAGTGAGACGGGGGTACCCTACGAGCAGTACTTC.

This sequence joins TRBV3-1 (or the pseudogene TRBV3-2) and TRBJ2-7; TRBD1 matches at 9 bases. J gave up 6 bases and V 6 bases, and 9 bases lay outside the gene matches. Looked up from germline, CDR1 is LGHDT and CDR2 is YNNKEL (reference sequence). The CDR3 covers 14 residues. The CDR3 region has the DNA TGTGCCAGCAGACCTGGGACAGGGTTGAGCGAGCAGTACTTC. Translation gives CASRPGTGLSEQYF.

The J gene is TRBJ2-2, the V gene TRBV30; D perhaps matches TRBD1 (5 bases). CDR1 is GTSNPN, CDR2 SVGIG, per germline (reference sequence). Trimming took 8 bases from V and 0 from J, leaving 16 bases between them. The CDR3 length is 15 residues. The CDR3 is CAVKDTPTNTGELFF. Written as DNA, the CDR3 is TGTGCCGTAAAGGACACACCGACGAACACCGGGGAGCTGTTTTTT.

This chain links TRBV4-2 with TRBJ1-4, with D tentatively TRBD1 (5 bases). V lost 3 bases and J 8 bases, leaving 13 bases between the germline ends. In germline, CDR1 is LGHNA, CDR2 YNFKEQ. This CDR3 is built from 14 residues. The CDR3 protein is CASSQPRVGEKLFF. The DNA of the CDR3 is TGTGCCAGCAGCCAGCCCAGGGTTGGGGAAAAACTGTTTTTT.

The rearrangement uses TRBV28 and TRBJ2-7, with 7 nucleotides matching TRBD2. The CDR3 contains 14 residues. V shed 4 bases, J shed 0 bases, and the junction held 3 bases outside the gene matches. Germline V gives CDR1 MDHEN, CDR2 SYDVKM. The DNA for the CDR3 is TGTGCCAGCAGTTCTCTAGCGGTCTCCTACGAGCAGTACTTC. Protein product: CASSSLAVSYEQYF.

This clone has just one count. The rearrangement joins TRBV7-2 to TRBJ2-1, with D perhaps TRBD2 (6 bases). Germline loops: CDR1 SGHTA, CDR2 FQGNSA. V was clipped by 1 base and J by 4 bases, with 11 bases between them. The length of the CDR3 is 15 residues. The chain's CDR3 is CASSLVTSWYNEQFF. The CDR3 DNA reads TGTGCCAGCAGCTTAGTCACTAGCTGGTACAATGAGCAGTTCTTC.

This chain connects TRBV3-1 (or the pseudogene TRBV3-2) to TRBJ1-5, with TRBD1 as a possible D gene (5 bases). The CDR3 runs 15 residues. CDR1 and CDR2 (germline): LGHDT, YNNKEL (reference sequence). Trimming shortened V by 0 bases and J by 7 bases, and 13 bases separated the two germline ends. This chain's CDR3 is CASSQELTRGQPQHF. CDR3 in DNA: TGTGCCAGCAGCCAAGAGTTAACAAGGGGCCAGCCCCAGCATTTT.

The rearrangement links TRBV5-6 to TRBJ2-5; a possible D gene is TRBD2 (6 bases). The V end lost 0 bases, the J end lost 5 bases, and 20 bases lay between the germline ends. The germline V gene encodes CDR1 SGHDT and CDR2 YYEEEE. The CDR3 runs to 17 residues. The CDR3 protein is CASSLGPRLAITETQYF. The CDR3 coding sequence is TGTGCCAGCAGCTTGGGACCCCGGCTAGCGATAACCGAGACCCAGTACTTC.

The rearrangement joins TRBV9 to TRBJ2-3; perhaps TRBD1 as D (6 bases). The CDR3 covers 15 residues. Germline V gene data show CDR1 as SGDLS and CDR2 as YYNGEE. V dropped 0 bases and J dropped 10 bases, with 18 bases sitting between them. CDR3: CASSVDPSGDRAQYF. CDR3 bases: TGTGCCAGCAGCGTAGACCCCTCAGGGGATAGGGCGCAGTATTTT.

The V call is TRBV2, the J call TRBJ2-6, with TRBD1 matching over 7 bases. From germline, CDR1 is SNHLY and CDR2 FYNNEI. The V segment lost 3 bases and the J segment 0 bases; nucleotides outside the gene matches: 11. There are 19 residues in the CDR3. This chain's CDR3 is CASSEIQTGPFSGANVLTF. DNA of the CDR3: TGTGCCAGCAGTGAGATACAGACAGGGCCCTTCTCTGGGGCCAACGTCCTGACTTTC.

The chain joins TRBV12-3 or TRBV12-4 to TRBJ1-2; D is perhaps TRBD1 (5 bases). This CDR3 is built from 13 residues. V shed 5 bases and J shed 1 base, with 8 bases lying between them. CDR3 nucleotide sequence: TGTGCCAGCAGTCCCAGGGATAACTATGGCTACACCTTC. Translation gives CASSPRDNYGYTF.

This chain joins TRBV19 and TRBJ1-1; 7 nucleotides match TRBD1. Trimming took 9 bases from V and 0 from J; bases not matched to a gene: 4. The V gene's germline CDR1 is LNHDA and CDR2 SQIVND (reference sequence). The CDR3 sequence is 13 residues long. The CDR3 sequence: CASQGQLNTEAFF. CDR3 bases: TGTGCCAGCCAGGGACAGCTGAACACTGAAGCTTTCTTT.

V and J are TRBV29-1 and TRBJ1-5; 7 nucleotides line up with TRBD1. The CDR3 extends over 13 amino acids. With 4 bases clipped from V and 6 bases from J, the junction kept 6 bases outside the gene matches. Germline V gene data show CDR1 as SQVTM and CDR2 as ANQGSEA. The CDR3 nucleotides read TGCAGCGTTGGCTCTGACAGGGCTCAGCCCCAGCATTTT. It yields the protein CSVGSDRAQPQHF.

The V gene is TRBV6-2 or TRBV6-3, the J gene TRBJ2-1; 7 bases map to TRBD2. Germline V gene lookup returns CDR1 MNHEY and CDR2 SVGEGT. CDR3 length equals 14 residues. V gave up 2 bases and J gave up 6 bases; unmatched junction bases: 4. The chain's CDR3 is CASSYQRGINEQFF. The CDR3 bases are TGTGCCAGCAGTTACCAGCGGGGAATCAATGAGCAGTTCTTC.

V is TRBV5-6 and J is TRBJ2-3; the match to TRBD2 covers 8 bases. V was clipped by 0 bases and J by 4 bases; unmatched bases: 7. CDR3 length: 16 residues. Germline CDR1 is SGHDT and CDR2 is YYEEEE. The CDR3 is CASSLASGSRADTQYF. The CDR3 coding sequence is TGTGCCAGCAGCTTGGCCAGCGGGAGTAGGGCAGATACGCAGTATTTT. Together with reference TRBV5-6 and TRBJ2-3, the CDR3 gives the full variable domain: DAGVTQSPTHLIKTRGQQVTLRCSPKSGHDTVSWYQQALGQGPQFIFQYYEEEERQRGNFPDRFSGHQFPNYSSELNVNALLLGDSALYLCASSLASGSRADTQYFGPGTRLTVL.

The chain couples TRBV7-2 to TRBJ2-2; D unresolved. The V gene lost 5 bases and the J gene lost 8 bases, with 9 bases spanning the gap. Germline CDR1 and CDR2: SGHTA and FQGNSA. This CDR3 comprises 12 residues. In DNA form, the CDR3 reads TGTGCCAGCAGCCGCGAACGTGGGGAGCTGTTTTTT. It translates to CASSRERGELFF.

V gene TRBV18 combines with J gene TRBJ2-7; D is perhaps TRBD1 (5 bases). Per the germline V gene, CDR1 is KGHSH and CDR2 is LQKENI. Trimming took off 3 bases at V and 5 bases at J, with 14 bases between the two ends. The CDR3 runs 14 residues. CDR3 DNA sequence: TGTGCCAGCTCACCCCTTATCAACAGGAACGAGCAGTACTTC. Encoded protein: CASSPLINRNEQYF. The full variable domain, in which reference TRBV18 and TRBJ2-7 provide the parts outside the CDR3, is NAGVMQNPRHLVRRRGQEARLRCSPMKGHSHVYWYRQLPEEGLKFMVYLQKENIIDESGMPKERFSAEFPKEGPSILRIQQVVRGDSAAYFCASSPLINRNEQYFGPGTRLTVT.

This clone turned up a few times. The rearrangement uses TRBV25-1 and TRBJ1-1, with 8 bases that match TRBD1. The CDR3 spans 14 residues. In germline, CDR1 is MGHDK, CDR2 SYGVNS. The V gene end was trimmed by 1 base and the J gene end by 11 bases; junction bases not matched to a gene: 9. CDR3 in amino acids: CASSESGQEREAFF. CDR3 in DNA: TGTGCCAGCAGTGAATCGGGACAGGAAAGGGAGGCTTTCTTT.

V and J are TRBV7-8 and TRBJ2-7; the match to TRBD2 covers 7 bases. The junction had 11 bases not matched to a gene; V was cut back by 5 bases and J by 7 bases. The CDR3 totals 14 residues. Looked up from germline, CDR1 is SGHVS and CDR2 is FQNEAQ. CDR3 sequence (DNA): TGTGCCAGCAGCCTTCTTCAACTAGCGCGGGAGCAGTACTTC. This translates into CASSLLQLAREQYF. Variable domain in full (rest from reference TRBV7-8 and TRBJ2-7): GAGVSQSPRYKVAKRGQDVALRCDPISGHVSLFWYQQALGQGPEFLTYFQNEAQLDKSGLPSDRFFAERPEGSVSTLKIQRTQQEDSAVYLCASSLLQLAREQYFGPGTRLTVT.

The rearrangement uses TRBV4-2 and TRBJ1-5; 10 bases match TRBD1. CDR3 length equals 18 residues. Germline V CDR1 and CDR2: LGHNA, YNFKEQ. The V and J ends lost 4 bases and 6 bases, in that order; junction bases with no gene match: 15. Here the CDR3 reads CASSLYGQGEIYGQPQHF. CDR3 in DNA: TGTGCCAGCAGCCTCTACGGACAGGGGGAAATTTATGGTCAGCCCCAGCATTTT.

The chain is built from TRBV3-1 (or the pseudogene TRBV3-2) and TRBJ2-5; TRBD2 agrees at 16 bases. Trimming removed 3 bases from V and 1 base from J; junction bases left unmatched: 5. There are 18 residues in the CDR3. Germline CDR1 is LGHDT and CDR2 is YNNKEL (reference sequence). CDR3 loop: CASSQGLAGGLFQETQYF. CDR3 DNA sequence: TGTGCCAGCAGCCAGGGACTAGCGGGAGGGCTTTTCCAAGAGACCCAGTACTTC.